Listed below are T cell receptor beta chains from one sample, sequenced in a study of OX40 agonist ivuxolimab in advanced cancers. The assay was immunoSEQ multiplex PCR, and TCRdb's table has in-frame clones only and misses some. The repertoire holds fewer than 50,000 clones, with about 81% as singletons. Sequencing used CD4+ or CD8+ T cells sorted from blood, obtained in a trial of the OX40 agonist ivuxolimab. The receptor set was obtained from an adult with an advanced solid tumor such as melanoma, head and neck, liver or kidney cancer. Both conserved end residues are part of each CDR3. Fields, in order: J gene, V gene, clone size, D gene, CDR3 DNA, CDR3 protein. D genes are given only for firm matches. Where a row states a size, it is once, few, many or the class of an expanded clone; other rows omit it.

>TRBJ2-7|TRBV5-8|-|-
TGTGCCAGCAGCTTGGGGGCATTTCGCGAGCAGTACTTC
CASSLGAFREQYF
>TRBJ2-7|TRBV2|-|-
TGTGCCAGCACGCTCCGCAGAGACTCCTACGAGCAGTACTTC
CASTLRRDSYEQYF
>TRBJ2-4|TRBV18|-|TRBD2
TGTGCCAGCTCTCCCAGCGGGATAGCCAAAAACATTCAGTACTTC
CASSPSGIAKNIQYF
>TRBJ1-1|TRBV7-2|-|-
TGTGCCAGCAGCTTAGTCCCGGTCAACCAGGGACCGGCTAAACCTGAAGCTTTCTTT
CASSLVPVNQGPAKPEAFF
>TRBJ1-4|TRBV5-5|once|TRBD1
TGTGCCAGCAGCTTGCGGACAGGGGGCACGAAACTGTTTTTT
CASSLRTGGTKLFF
>TRBJ2-1|TRBV28|-|TRBD2
TGTGCCATCCGGGCTAGCGGAAACTACAATGAGCAGTTCTTC
CAIRASGNYNEQFF
>TRBJ1-5|TRBV11-3|few|-
TGTGCCAGCAGCTTAGGACCTAATCAGCCCCAGCATTTT
CASSLGPNQPQHF
>TRBJ1-3|TRBV7-3|once|-
TGTGCCAGCAGCCCGGGGCAGAGTGGAAACACCATATATTTT
CASSPGQSGNTIYF
>TRBJ2-2|TRBV11-1|-|TRBD2
TGTGCCAGCAGCTCGCCCGGGACTAGTCCGAACACCGGGGAGCTGTTTTTT
CASSSPGTSPNTGELFF
>TRBJ1-4|TRBV29-1|few|-
TGCAGCGTTGTAGGGGATATCAATGAAAAACTGTTTTTT
CSVVGDINEKLFF
>TRBJ1-3|TRBV5-1|-|TRBD1
TGCGCCAGCAGCCCAAGCTCGACAGGGACCTCTGGAAACACCATATATTTT
CASSPSSTGTSGNTIYF
>TRBJ2-7|TRBV14|-|-
TGTGCCAGCAGCCAAGCGGGCCCAAACTACGAGCAGTACTTC
CASSQAGPNYEQYF
>TRBJ1-5|TRBV7-2|-|TRBD1
TGTGCCAGCAGCTTTACAGGGGGCGCTTGGCAGCCCCAGCATTTT
CASSFTGGAWQPQHF
>TRBJ1-5|TRBV10-3|-|TRBD1
TGTGCCATCAGTGAGTTCTCTACAGGGGAGGGACAGCCCCAGCATTTT
CAISEFSTGEGQPQHF
>TRBJ2-1|TRBV4-1|few|-
TGCGCCAGCAGCTTCTCCTACAATGAGCAGTTCTTC
CASSFSYNEQFF
>TRBJ1-2|TRBV5-4|-|-
TGTGCCAGCACCAGATCTGCGGGCACCCCTGTGGGAAATGGCTACACCTTC
CASTRSAGTPVGNGYTF
>TRBJ1-2|TRBV25-1|few|TRBD1
TGTGCCAGCAGTGAAGGGACAGGGGGCTATGACTATGGCTACACCTTC
CASSEGTGGYDYGYTF